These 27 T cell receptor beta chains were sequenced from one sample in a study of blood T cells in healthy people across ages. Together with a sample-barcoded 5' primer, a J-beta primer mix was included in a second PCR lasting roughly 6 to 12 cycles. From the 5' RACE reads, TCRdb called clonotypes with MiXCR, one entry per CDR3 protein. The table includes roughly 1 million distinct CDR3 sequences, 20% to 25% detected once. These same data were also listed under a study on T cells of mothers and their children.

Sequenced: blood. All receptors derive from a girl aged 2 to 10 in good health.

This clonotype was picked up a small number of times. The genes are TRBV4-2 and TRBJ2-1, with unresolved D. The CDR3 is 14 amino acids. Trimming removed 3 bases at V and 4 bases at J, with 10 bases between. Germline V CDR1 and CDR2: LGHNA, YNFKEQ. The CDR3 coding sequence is TGTGCCAGCAGCCAGTCGGCAGGTTACAATGAGCAGTTCTTC. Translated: CASSQSAGYNEQFF.

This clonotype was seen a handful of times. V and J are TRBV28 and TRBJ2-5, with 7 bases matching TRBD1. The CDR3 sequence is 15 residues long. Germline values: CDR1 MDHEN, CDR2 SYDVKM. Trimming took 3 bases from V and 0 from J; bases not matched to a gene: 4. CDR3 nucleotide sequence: TGTGCCAGCAGTTTTTCGACAGGGCACCAAGAGACCCAGTACTTC. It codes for CASSFSTGHQETQYF.

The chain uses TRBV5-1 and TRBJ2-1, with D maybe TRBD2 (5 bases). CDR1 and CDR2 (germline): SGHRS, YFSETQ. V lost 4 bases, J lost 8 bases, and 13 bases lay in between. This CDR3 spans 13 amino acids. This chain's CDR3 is CASSPTIRDEQFF. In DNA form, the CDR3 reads TGCGCCAGCAGCCCGACTATAAGGGATGAGCAGTTCTTC.

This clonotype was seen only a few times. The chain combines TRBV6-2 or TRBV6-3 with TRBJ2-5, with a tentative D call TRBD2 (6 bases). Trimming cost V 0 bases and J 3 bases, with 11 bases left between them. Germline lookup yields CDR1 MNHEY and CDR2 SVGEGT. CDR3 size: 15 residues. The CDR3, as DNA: TGTGCCAGCAGTTACTCGTTCGGCGGGGAAGAGACCCAGTACTTC. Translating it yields CASSYSFGGEETQYF.

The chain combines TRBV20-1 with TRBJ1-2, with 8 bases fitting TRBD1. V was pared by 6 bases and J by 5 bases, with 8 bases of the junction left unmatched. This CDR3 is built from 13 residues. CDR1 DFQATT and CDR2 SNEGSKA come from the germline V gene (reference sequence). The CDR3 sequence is CSATLRGLYGYTF. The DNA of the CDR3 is TGCAGTGCGACTCTCAGGGGGCTTTATGGCTACACCTTC.

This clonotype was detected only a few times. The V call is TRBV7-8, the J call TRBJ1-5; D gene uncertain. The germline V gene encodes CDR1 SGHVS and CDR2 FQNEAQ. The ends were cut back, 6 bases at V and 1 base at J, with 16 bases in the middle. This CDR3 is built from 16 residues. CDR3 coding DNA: TGTGCCAGCAGAACTAACGAAGGGTTGAGCAATCAGCCCCAGCATTTT. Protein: CASRTNEGLSNQPQHF.

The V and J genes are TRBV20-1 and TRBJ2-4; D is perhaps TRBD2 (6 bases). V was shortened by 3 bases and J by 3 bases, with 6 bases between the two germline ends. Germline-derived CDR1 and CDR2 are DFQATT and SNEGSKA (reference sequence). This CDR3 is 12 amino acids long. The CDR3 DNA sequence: TGCAGTGCTAGGGAGGGCAAAAACATTCAGTACTTC. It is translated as CSAREGKNIQYF.

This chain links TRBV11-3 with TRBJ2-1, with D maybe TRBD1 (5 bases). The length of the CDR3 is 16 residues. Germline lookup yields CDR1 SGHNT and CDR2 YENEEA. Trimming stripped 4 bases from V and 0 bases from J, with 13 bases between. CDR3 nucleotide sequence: TGTGCCAGCAGCTCCGACAAGGGGCTCTCCTACAATGAGCAGTTCTTC. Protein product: CASSSDKGLSYNEQFF. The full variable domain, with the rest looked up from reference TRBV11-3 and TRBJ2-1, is EAGVVQSPRYKIIEKKQPVAFWCNPISGHNTLYWYLQNLGQGPELLIRYENEEAVDDSQLPKDRFSAERLKGVDSTLKIQPAELGDSAVYLCASSSDKGLSYNEQFFGPGTRLTVL.

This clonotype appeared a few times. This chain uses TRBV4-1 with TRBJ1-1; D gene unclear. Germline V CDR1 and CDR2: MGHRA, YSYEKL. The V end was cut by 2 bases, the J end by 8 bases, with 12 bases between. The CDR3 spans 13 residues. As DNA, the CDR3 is TGCGCCAGCAGCCAAATTGGAGGGAAGGAAGCTTTCTTT. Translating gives CASSQIGGKEAFF.

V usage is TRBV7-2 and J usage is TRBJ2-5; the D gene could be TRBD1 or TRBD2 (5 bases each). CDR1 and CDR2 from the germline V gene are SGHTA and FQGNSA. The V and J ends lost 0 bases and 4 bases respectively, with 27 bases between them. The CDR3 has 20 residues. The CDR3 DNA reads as TGTGCCAGCAGCTTAGCCACAGCATGGGACCAAAGAAGACCCCCAGAGACCCAGTACTTC. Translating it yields CASSLATAWDQRRPPETQYF.

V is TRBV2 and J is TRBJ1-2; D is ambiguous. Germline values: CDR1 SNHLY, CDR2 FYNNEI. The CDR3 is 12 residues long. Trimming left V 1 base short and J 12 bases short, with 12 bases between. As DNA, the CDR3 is TGTGCCAGCAGTGAAGGGGCAGGCGGTGACACCTTC. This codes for CASSEGAGGDTF.

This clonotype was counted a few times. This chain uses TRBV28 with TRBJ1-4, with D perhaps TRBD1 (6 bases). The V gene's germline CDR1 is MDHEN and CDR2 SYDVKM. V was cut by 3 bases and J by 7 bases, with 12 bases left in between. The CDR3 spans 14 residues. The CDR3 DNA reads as TGTGCCAGCAGTTTGAGGACAGACTTTGAAAAACTGTTTTTT. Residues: CASSLRTDFEKLFF.

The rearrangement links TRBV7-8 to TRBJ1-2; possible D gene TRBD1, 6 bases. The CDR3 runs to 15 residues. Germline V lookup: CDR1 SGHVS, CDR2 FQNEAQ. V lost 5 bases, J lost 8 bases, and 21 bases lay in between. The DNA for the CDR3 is TGTGCCAGCAGCCCCGGGACATTAAGGGAGAGCGGCTACACCTTC. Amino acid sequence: CASSPGTLRESGYTF.

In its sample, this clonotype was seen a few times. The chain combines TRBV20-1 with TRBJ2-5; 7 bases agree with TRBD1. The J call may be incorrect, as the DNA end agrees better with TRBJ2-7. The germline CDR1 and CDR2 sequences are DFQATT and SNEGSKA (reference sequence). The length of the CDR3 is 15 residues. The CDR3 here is CSVLDPGQLTYEQYF. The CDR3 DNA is TGCAGTGTACTTGATCCGGGACAGTTGACCTACGAGCAGTACTTC.

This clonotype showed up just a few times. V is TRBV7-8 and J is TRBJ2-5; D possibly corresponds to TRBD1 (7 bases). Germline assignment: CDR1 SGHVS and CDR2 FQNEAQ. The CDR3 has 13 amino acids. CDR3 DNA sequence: TGTGCGGGTGATCTGGAGGGGGCAGAGACCCAGTACTTC. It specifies CAGDLEGAETQYF.

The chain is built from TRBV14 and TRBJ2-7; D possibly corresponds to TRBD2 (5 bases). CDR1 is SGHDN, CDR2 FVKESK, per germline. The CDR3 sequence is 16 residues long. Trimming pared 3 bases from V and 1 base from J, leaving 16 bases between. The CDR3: CASSHLAGRGSYEQYF. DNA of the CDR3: TGTGCCAGCAGCCACCTCGCAGGCCGGGGTTCCTACGAGCAGTACTTC.

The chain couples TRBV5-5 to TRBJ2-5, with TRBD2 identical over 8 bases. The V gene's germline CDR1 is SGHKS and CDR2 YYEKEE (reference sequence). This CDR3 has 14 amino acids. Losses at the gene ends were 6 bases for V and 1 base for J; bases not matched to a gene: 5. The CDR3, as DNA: TGTGCCAGCATCAAGACTAGCGCCCAAGAGACCCAGTACTTC. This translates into CASIKTSAQETQYF.

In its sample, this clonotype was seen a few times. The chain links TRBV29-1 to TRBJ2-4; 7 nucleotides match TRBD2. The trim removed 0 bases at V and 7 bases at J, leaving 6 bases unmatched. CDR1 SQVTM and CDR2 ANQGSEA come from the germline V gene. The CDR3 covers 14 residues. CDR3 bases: TGCAGCGTTGAAGATGCGGGAGTTGAGAACATTCAGTACTTC. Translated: CSVEDAGVENIQYF.

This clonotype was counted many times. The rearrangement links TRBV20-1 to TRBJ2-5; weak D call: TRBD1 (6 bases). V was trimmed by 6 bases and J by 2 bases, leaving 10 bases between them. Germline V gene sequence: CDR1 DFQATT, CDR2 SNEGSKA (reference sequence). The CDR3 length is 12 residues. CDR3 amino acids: CSARTVQETQYF. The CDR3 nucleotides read TGCAGTGCACGGACAGTACAAGAGACCCAGTACTTC.

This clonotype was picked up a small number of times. The CDR3 DNA reads TGCAGTGCTAGTGGGCGGTTGGGCTACGAGCAGTACTTC. Translated, it gives CSASGRLGYEQYF. The gene calls are TRBV20-1 and TRBJ2-7; D not certain. Trimming shortened V by 3 bases and J by 3 bases, and 12 bases separated the two germline ends. CDR1 and CDR2 from the germline V gene are DFQATT and SNEGSKA (reference sequence). The CDR3 is made up of 13 amino acids.

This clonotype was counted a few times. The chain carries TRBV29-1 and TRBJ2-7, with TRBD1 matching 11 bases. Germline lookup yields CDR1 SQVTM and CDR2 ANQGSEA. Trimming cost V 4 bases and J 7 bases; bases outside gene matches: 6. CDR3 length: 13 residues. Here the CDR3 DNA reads TGCAGCGTTGGAGGACAGGGGGCGTGGGAGCAGTACTTC. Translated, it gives CSVGGQGAWEQYF.

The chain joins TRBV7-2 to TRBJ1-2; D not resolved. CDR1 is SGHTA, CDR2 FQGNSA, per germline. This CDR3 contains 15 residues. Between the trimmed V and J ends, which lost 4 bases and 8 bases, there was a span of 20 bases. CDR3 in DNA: TGTGCCAGCAGCTCCGCCGAGAGGAGCTTTGAAGGCTACACCTTC. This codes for CASSSAERSFEGYTF.

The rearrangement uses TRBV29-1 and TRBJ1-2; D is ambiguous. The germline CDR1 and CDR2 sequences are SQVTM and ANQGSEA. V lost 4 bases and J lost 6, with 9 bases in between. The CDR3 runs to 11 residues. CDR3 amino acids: CSVVVQDGYTF. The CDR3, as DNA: TGCAGCGTTGTGGTGCAGGATGGCTACACCTTC.

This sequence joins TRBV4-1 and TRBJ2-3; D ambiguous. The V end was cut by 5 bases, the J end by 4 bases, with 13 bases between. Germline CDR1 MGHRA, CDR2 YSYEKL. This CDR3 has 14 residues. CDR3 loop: CASSKAAYPDTQYF. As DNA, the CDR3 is TGCGCCAGCAGCAAAGCCGCGTACCCAGATACGCAGTATTTT.

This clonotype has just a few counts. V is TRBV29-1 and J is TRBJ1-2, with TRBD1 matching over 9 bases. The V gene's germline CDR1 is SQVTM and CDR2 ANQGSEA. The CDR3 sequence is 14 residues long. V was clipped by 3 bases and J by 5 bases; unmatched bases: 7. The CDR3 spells CSVEKDRGTYGYTF. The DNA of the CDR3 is TGCAGCGTTGAGAAGGACAGGGGAACTTATGGCTACACCTTC.

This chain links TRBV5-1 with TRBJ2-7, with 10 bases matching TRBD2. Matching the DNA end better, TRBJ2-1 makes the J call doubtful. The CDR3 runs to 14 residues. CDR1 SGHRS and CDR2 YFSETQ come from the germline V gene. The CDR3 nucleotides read TGCGCCAGCGGCTCTAGCGGGGGTCAGAGTGAGCAGTTCTTC. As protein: CASGSSGGQSEQFF.

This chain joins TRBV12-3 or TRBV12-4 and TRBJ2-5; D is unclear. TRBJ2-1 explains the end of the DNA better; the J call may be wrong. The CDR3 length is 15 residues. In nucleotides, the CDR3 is TGTGCCAGCAGTTTGACCGGGTCGAGTAGGAATGAGCAGTTCTTC. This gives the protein CASSLTGSSRNEQFF.